One and the same sample provided the 17 T cell receptor beta chains below, sequenced in a study of T cells after posttransplantation cyclophosphamide. The method was immunoSEQ multiplex PCR; TCRdb's version includes in-frame clones alone and lacks a portion of them. This table has roughly 14,000 clones, more than 75% appearing once. Sampled 1 year posttransplant, controls received myeloablative marrow transplants, methotrexate and a calcineurin inhibitor. The input for sequencing was PBMCs, taken after an allogeneic stem cell transplant with a calcineurin inhibitor and methotrexate. The origin of the receptors is a male patient in his 50s who received an allogeneic stem cell transplant from an unrelated donor, was CMV-positive, and had chronic GVHD only. Some T cells may possibly be graft donor cells.

The chain carries TRBV7-9 and TRBJ2-5; TRBD2 aligns across 11 bases. The CDR3 has 15 amino acids. Germline trimming cut 6 bases from V and 3 bases from J; bases unmatched to any gene: 6. Germline-derived CDR1 and CDR2 are SEHNR and FQNEAQ (reference sequence). CDR3 residues: CASSPVAGGEETQYF. The CDR3 bases are TGTGCCAGCAGTCCCGTAGCGGGGGGGGAAGAGACCCAGTACTTC.

The sample holds one count of this clone. The J gene is TRBJ2-1, the V gene TRBV9; 9 nucleotides agree with TRBD2. In germline, CDR1 is SGDLS, CDR2 YYNGEE. V lost 0 bases to trimming and J lost 7 bases; unmatched junction nucleotides: 8. The CDR3 sequence is 16 residues long. Here the CDR3 reads CASSVATGLARNEQFF. The DNA of the CDR3 is TGTGCCAGCAGCGTAGCCACGGGACTAGCCCGAAATGAGCAGTTCTTC. The full variable domain, completed using reference TRBV9 and TRBJ2-1, is DSGVTQTPKHLITATGQRVTLRCSPRSGDLSVYWYQQSLDQGLQFLIQYYNGEERAKGNILERFSAQQFPDLHSELNLSSLELGDSALYFCASSVATGLARNEQFFGPGTRLTVL.

This chain links TRBV9 with TRBJ1-2; TRBD1 agrees at 8 bases. CDR1 and CDR2 (germline): SGDLS, YYNGEE. J lost 6 bases, V lost 0 bases, and 7 bases had no gene match. The CDR3 loop spans 15 amino acids. CDR3 nucleotides: TGTGCCAGCAGCGTAGAGGACAGGGAACTTGATGGCTACACCTTC. Translation gives CASSVEDRELDGYTF.

This clone has just one count. The genes are TRBV29-1 and TRBJ2-1; TRBD2 aligns across 8 bases. The CDR3 sequence is 13 residues long. Germline lookup yields CDR1 SQVTM and CDR2 ANQGSEA. V shed 7 bases and J 3 bases; nucleotides not matched to a gene: 5. DNA for the CDR3: TGCAGCGCCGGGGGGGGCGACTACAATGAGCAGTTCTTC. Protein product: CSAGGGDYNEQFF.

V is TRBV9 and J is TRBJ2-1; TRBD1 aligns across 7 bases. The germline V gene encodes CDR1 SGDLS and CDR2 YYNGEE. J was trimmed by 6 bases and V by 4 bases; bases with no gene match: 7. This CDR3 is 14 amino acids long. The CDR3 nucleotides are TGTGCCAGCAGCCTTGCGTCAGGGGGCAATGAGCAGTTCTTC. The encoded protein is CASSLASGGNEQFF.

The table lists this clone with a count of one. The chain carries TRBV6-1 and TRBJ1-2; D not certain. The germline CDR1 and CDR2 sequences are MNHNS and SASEGT. Trimming removed 3 bases from V and 4 bases from J, with 9 bases in between. The CDR3 runs 13 residues. CDR3: CASSDRSVYGYTF. CDR3 nucleotides: TGTGCCAGCAGTGACAGGTCGGTCTATGGCTACACCTTC.

V and J are TRBV28 and TRBJ1-5; D may be TRBD1 (6 bases). The V end lost 6 bases, the J end lost 2 bases, and 14 bases lay between the germline ends. Germline V lookup: CDR1 MDHEN, CDR2 SYDVKM. This CDR3 has 15 residues. The CDR3 sequence is CASRFQGPGNQPQHF. DNA of the CDR3: TGTGCCAGCAGATTTCAGGGGCCGGGCAATCAGCCCCAGCATTTT.

V usage is TRBV25-1 and J usage is TRBJ1-1; maybe TRBD1 (5 bases). Germline lookup yields CDR1 MGHDK and CDR2 SYGVNS. The CDR3 is made up of 14 amino acids. V shed 6 bases and J shed 1 base, with 12 bases lying between them. The CDR3: CASSLDSWNTEAFF. CDR3 DNA: TGTGCCAGCAGCCTAGACAGTTGGAACACTGAAGCTTTCTTT.

Comments on this clone: One end of the junction varies from germline; a read error may be responsible. The chain uses TRBV13 and TRBJ2-5; 9 bases are shared with TRBD1. CDR3 length equals 16 residues. CDR1 and CDR2 from the germline V gene are PRHDT and FYEKMQ (reference sequence). CDR3 bases: TGTGCCAGCAGCTTAGAGGAGGGACAGGGAAGAGAGGCCCAGTACTTC. Amino acid sequence: CASSLEEGQGREAQYF.

This chain joins TRBV5-8 and TRBJ2-2; 10 bases line up with TRBD2. The V gene's germline CDR1 is SGHTS and CDR2 YDEGEE. The J segment lost 9 bases and the V segment lost 5 bases, leaving 13 bases of the junction unmatched. The CDR3 covers 16 residues. The CDR3 region has the DNA TGTGCCAGCAGACACCTAGCGGGGGCACTGAAGTGGGAGCTGTTTTTT. As protein: CASRHLAGALKWELFF.

V usage is TRBV11-3 and J usage is TRBJ2-5, with D hard to call. The ends were cut back, 2 bases at V and 3 bases at J, with 13 bases in the middle. In germline, CDR1 is SGHNT, CDR2 YENEEA. The CDR3 sequence is 15 residues long. As DNA, the CDR3 is TGTGCCAGCAGCTTATGCAAAATAGCTGAAGAGACCCAGTACTTC. This codes for CASSLCKIAEETQYF. Supplemented by reference TRBV11-3 and TRBJ2-5, the full variable domain reads EAGVVQSPRYKIIEKKQPVAFWCNPISGHNTLYWYLQNLGQGPELLIRYENEEAVDDSQLPKDRFSAERLKGVDSTLKIQPAELGDSAVYLCASSLCKIAEETQYFGPGTRLLVL.

V usage is TRBV27 and J usage is TRBJ2-7, with a possible D match to TRBD1 (6 bases). The CDR3 is 12 amino acids. Germline lookup yields CDR1 MNHEY and CDR2 SMNVEV (reference sequence). V was shortened by 5 bases and J by 5 bases, with 10 bases between the two germline ends. CDR3 coding DNA: TGTGCCAGCAGTACAGGGAAGAACGAGCAGTACTTC. It yields the protein CASSTGKNEQYF.

The chain has TRBV6-6 and TRBJ2-4, with D possibly being TRBD1 (5 bases). This CDR3 is built from 13 residues. The V end lost 2 bases, the J end lost 11 bases, and 13 bases lay between the germline ends. In germline, CDR1 is MNHNY, CDR2 SVGAGI (reference sequence). The CDR3 bases are TGTGCCAGCAGTTACCTAGGGGATGGGGTTCAGTACTTC. The encoded protein is CASSYLGDGVQYF.

The J gene is TRBJ2-2, the V gene TRBV4-3; TRBD2 aligns across 12 bases. V trimming: 0 bases; J trimming: 6 bases; junction bases outside the gene matches: 8. From germline, CDR1 is LGHNA and CDR2 YSLEER. This CDR3 has 18 amino acids. The CDR3 bases are TGCGCCAGCAGCCAAGATCTCTCGGGACTAGCGGGTTCCGGGGAGCTGTTTTTT. It specifies CASSQDLSGLAGSGELFF.

The chain has TRBV6-1 and TRBJ2-5, with D possibly being TRBD2 (5 bases). The length of the CDR3 is 13 residues. CDR1 is MNHNS and CDR2 is SASEGT in the germline V gene. Trimming pared 10 bases from V and 1 base from J, leaving 13 bases between. The CDR3 sequence: CAINSEPQETQYF. For the CDR3, the DNA is TGTGCCATCAATAGCGAGCCCCAAGAGACCCAGTACTTC.

The V call is TRBV5-1, the J call TRBJ2-1; TRBD1 matches 7 bases. CDR1 SGHRS and CDR2 YFSETQ come from the germline V gene. This CDR3 spans 13 amino acids. V was clipped by 4 bases and J by 8 bases; unmatched bases: 6. CDR3 protein: CASSVTGVHEQFF. The CDR3 nucleotides are TGCGCCAGCAGCGTAACAGGGGTGCATGAGCAGTTCTTC.

V and J are TRBV7-9 and TRBJ2-7; perhaps TRBD1 as D (5 bases). Germline V gene sequence: CDR1 SEHNR, CDR2 FQNEAQ (reference sequence). V lost 5 bases and J lost 0, with 17 bases in between. The CDR3 is 16 amino acids. CDR3 loop: CASSRVLGALSYEQYF. The CDR3 DNA reads TGTGCCAGCAGCCGGGTCCTTGGGGCCCTCTCCTACGAGCAGTACTTC.